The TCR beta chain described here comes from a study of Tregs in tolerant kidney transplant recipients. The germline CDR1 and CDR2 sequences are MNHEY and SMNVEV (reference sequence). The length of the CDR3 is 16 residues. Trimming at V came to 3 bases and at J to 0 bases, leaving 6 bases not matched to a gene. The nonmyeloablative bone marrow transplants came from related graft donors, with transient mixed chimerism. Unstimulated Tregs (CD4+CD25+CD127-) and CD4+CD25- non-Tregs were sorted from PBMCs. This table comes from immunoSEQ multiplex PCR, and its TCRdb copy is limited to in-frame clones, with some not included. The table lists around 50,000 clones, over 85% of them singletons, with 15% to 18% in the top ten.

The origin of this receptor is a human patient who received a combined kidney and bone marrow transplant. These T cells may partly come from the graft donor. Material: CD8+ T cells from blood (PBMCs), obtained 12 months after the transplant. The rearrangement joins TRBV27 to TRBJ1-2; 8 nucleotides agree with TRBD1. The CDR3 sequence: CASSLTGAFPNYGYTF. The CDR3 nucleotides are TGTGCCAGCAGTTTGACAGGGGCTTTTCCTAACTATGGCTACACCTTC.